This T cell receptor beta chain originates from a study of beta chain features in type 1 diabetes. From germline, CDR1 is SGHTA and CDR2 FQGNSA. V lost 5 bases and J 13 bases, leaving 15 bases between the germline ends. CDR3 length: 13 residues. Isolated RNA was reverse transcribed in full, so expressed TCRB transcripts were sequenced. Assay used: immunoSEQ multiplex PCR; TCRdb lists only in-frame clones, some missing. This sample yields around 140,000 clones, of which approximately 9.8% are seen a single time; nearly 0.65% belongs to the top ten. Study outcomes and limitations: The naive, central memory and Treg TCRB repertoires showed an apparent similarity that was greater among patients than among healthy donors. Any HLA type influence on TCRB rearrangement was left unresolved here.

A note on this clone: The antigen is unknown.

Sequenced sample: central memory CD4+ T cells from blood. This clonotype was obtained from a woman aged 40 to 55 in good health. The J gene is TRBJ1-6, the V gene TRBV7-2; a possible D gene is TRBD1 (5 bases). CDR3 bases: TGTGCCAGCAGCCTGGGGACTCCTAGTCCCCTCCACTTT. It translates to CASSLGTPSPLHF.